A selection of T cell receptor beta chains follows, all from one sample in a study of T cell repertoires in ileal Crohn's disease. Generated by immunoSEQ multiplex PCR, the TCRdb table keeps only in-frame clones and is missing some. There are around 3,700 clones in the sample; around 90% occur only once, and roughly 13% lies in the top ten. The material sequenced was ileal tissue. The receptors here all came from an adult with Crohn's disease. Each CDR3 is given with its conserved first and last residue. The D gene is left open where the match is weak. Expanded clones are given a class, and other clones once, few, many or no size at all.

clone size: .
D gene: .
J gene: TRBJ1-1
V gene: TRBV6-5
CDR3 protein: CASSYRVNTEAFF
CDR3 DNA: TGTGCCAGCAGTTACCGAGTGAACACTGAAGCTTTCTTT

clone size: .
D gene: TRBD1
J gene: TRBJ1-4
V gene: TRBV2
CDR3 protein: CASTLRKDRDEKLFF
CDR3 DNA: TGTGCCAGCACCCTTAGGAAGGACAGGGATGAAAAACTGTTTTTT

clone size: .
D gene: .
J gene: TRBJ2-1
V gene: TRBV7-2
CDR3 protein: CASSLLGGNSYNEQFF
CDR3 DNA: TGTGCCAGCAGCTTATTAGGGGGGAACTCCTACAATGAGCAGTTCTTC

clone size: .
D gene: .
J gene: TRBJ1-4
V gene: TRBV4-3
CDR3 protein: CASSQASFTNEKLFF
CDR3 DNA: TGCGCCAGCAGCCAAGCATCTTTCACTAATGAAAAACTGTTTTTT

clone size: .
D gene: .
J gene: TRBJ2-5
V gene: TRBV7-2
CDR3 protein: CASSLQFQETQYF
CDR3 DNA: TGTGCCAGCAGCCTACAGTTCCAAGAGACCCAGTACTTC

clone size: .
D gene: .
J gene: TRBJ1-2
V gene: TRBV7-8
CDR3 protein: CASSLATEAYGYTF
CDR3 DNA: TGTGCCAGCAGCTTAGCAACGGAAGCCTATGGCTACACCTTC

clone size: .
D gene: .
J gene: TRBJ2-1
V gene: TRBV18
CDR3 protein: CASSPGAHNEQFF
CDR3 DNA: TGTGCCAGCTCACCCGGCGCTCACAATGAGCAGTTCTTC

clone size: .
D gene: .
J gene: TRBJ2-1
V gene: TRBV4-3
CDR3 protein: CASSLGLGGDEQFF
CDR3 DNA: TGCGCCAGCAGCCTAGGACTGGGAGGAGATGAGCAGTTCTTC

clone size: .
D gene: .
J gene: TRBJ2-7
V gene: TRBV21-1
CDR3 protein: CASSKGQGVGEQYF
CDR3 DNA: TGTGCCAGCAGCAAGGGACAGGGGGTTGGGGAGCAGTACTTC

clone size: .
D gene: .
J gene: TRBJ1-4
V gene: TRBV7-3
CDR3 protein: CASSLTGGGDNEKLFF
CDR3 DNA: TGTGCCAGCAGCTTAACGGGCGGAGGGGATAATGAAAAACTGTTTTTT

clone size: .
D gene: .
J gene: TRBJ1-1
V gene: TRBV10-3
CDR3 protein: CAIRDRWKDEAFF
CDR3 DNA: TGTGCCATCAGGGACAGATGGAAGGATGAAGCTTTCTTT

clone size: once
D gene: .
J gene: TRBJ2-7
V gene: TRBV7-2
CDR3 protein: CASSLSAEQYF
CDR3 DNA: TGTGCCAGCAGCTTAAGTGCCGAGCAGTACTTC

clone size: .
D gene: .
J gene: TRBJ2-1
V gene: TRBV10-3
CDR3 protein: CAISESRDGRQFF
CDR3 DNA: TGTGCCATCAGTGAGTCGAGAGACGGAAGGCAGTTCTTC

clone size: .
D gene: TRBD1
J gene: TRBJ1-1
V gene: TRBV7-9
CDR3 protein: CASSSGGKAFF
CDR3 DNA: TGTGCCAGCAGCTCAGGGGGGAAAGCTTTCTTT

clone size: once
D gene: TRBD2
J gene: TRBJ2-6
V gene: TRBV11-2
CDR3 protein: CASSPRKASGNSGANVLTF
CDR3 DNA: TGTGCCAGCAGCCCCCGGAAAGCTAGCGGGAACTCTGGGGCCAACGTCCTGACTTTC

clone size: .
D gene: .
J gene: TRBJ2-3
V gene: TRBV7-2
CDR3 protein: CASSLVFGVGTQYF
CDR3 DNA: TGTGCCAGCAGCTTAGTGTTCGGGGTTGGTACGCAGTATTTT

clone size: once
D gene: .
J gene: TRBJ2-1
V gene: TRBV7-9
CDR3 protein: CASTVLGGANEQFF
CDR3 DNA: TGTGCCAGCACTGTCCTGGGGGGGGCCAATGAGCAGTTCTTC